This T cell receptor beta chain was sequenced for a study of response to subunit inactivated influenza vaccine. The sample holds a few counts of this clonotype. No antigen is known for it. Via MiXCR, TCRdb re-called the RT-PCR reads, giving one row per CDR3 protein. The data show more than 700,000 distinct CDR3 sequences, approximately 22% seen once. Germline V gene lookup returns CDR1 SGHRS and CDR2 YFSETQ. The CDR3 loop spans 13 amino acids. The junction had 5 bases not matched to a gene; V was cut back by 7 bases and J by 2 bases. General study points: Authors suggested seasonal influenza vaccinations each recruit few new T cells.

The sample in question was PBMCs from blood, obtained about 5 days after vaccination. The chain uses TRBV5-1 and TRBJ2-5; 7 bases are shared with TRBD1. The clonotype comes from a man aged 45-65 years who received an inactivated influenza vaccine. CDR3: CASRLDRQETQYF. CDR3 in DNA: TGCGCCAGCCGATTGGACAGGCAAGAGACCCAGTACTTC.